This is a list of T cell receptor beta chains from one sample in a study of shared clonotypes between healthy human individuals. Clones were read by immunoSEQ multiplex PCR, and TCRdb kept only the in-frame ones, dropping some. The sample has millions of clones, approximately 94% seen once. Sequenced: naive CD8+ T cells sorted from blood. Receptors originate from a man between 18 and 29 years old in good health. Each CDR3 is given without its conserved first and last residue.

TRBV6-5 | ATKGPAYEQY
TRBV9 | ASSVALGVEDTEAF
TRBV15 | ATSTASGTYEQY
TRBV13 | ASSPRTSGHNEQF
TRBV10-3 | AIRVANEETQY
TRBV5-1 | ASSQTISSYEQY
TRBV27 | ASSAFPWEYNEQF
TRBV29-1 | SGSGGDYGYT
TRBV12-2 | ASRLFARDHNTSREQY
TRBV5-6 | ASSLEQGNPYEQY
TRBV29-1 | SVALSTDTQY
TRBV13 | ASSFKRESYNEQF
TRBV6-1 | ASSGRDPSLNAGELF
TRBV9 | ASSVEGLAGEEQF
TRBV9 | ASSGNPRDSPGNIQY
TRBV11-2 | ASSTGTGAYEQY
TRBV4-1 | ASSQTTGTRSYEQY
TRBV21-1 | ASPTHAGTFYGYT
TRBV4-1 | ASSQDPESYEQY
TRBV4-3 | ASSQERYRGRDEQF
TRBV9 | ASSGGTTSTDTQY
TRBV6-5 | ASAGTNTGELF
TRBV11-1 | ASSLARESVTDTQY
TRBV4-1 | ASSPIGRERVAKNIQY
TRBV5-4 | ASSLSGVMNTEAF
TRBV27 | ASSSRGPKAEAF
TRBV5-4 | ASSPLGSGVYYGYT
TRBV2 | ASSETTEAF
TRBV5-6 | ASSPLLGVKGYT
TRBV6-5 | ASSYSEGAWTGELF
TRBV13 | ASSHGTAGEAF
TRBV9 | ASRGTGVEQY
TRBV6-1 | ASSEDFRQFSYEQY
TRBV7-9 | ASSYWTGGNEQY
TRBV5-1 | ASSPIRGSYGYT
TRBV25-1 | ASSTQRTETQY
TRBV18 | ASSTGSYEQY
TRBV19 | ASSWSMDSNQPQH
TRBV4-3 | ASSQLLASERNEQF
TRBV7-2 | ANSLAGGDNSPLH
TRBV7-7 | ASSSRPGVKLF
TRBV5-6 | ASSLALRDTEAF
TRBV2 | ASSRTGGENYGYT
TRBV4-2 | ASSEDPGDTEAF
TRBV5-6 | ASSPLTGGETQY
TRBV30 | AWSDGSHVIRH
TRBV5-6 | ASSLGDTHTEAF
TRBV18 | ASSPLQAGIYEQY
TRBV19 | ASSPGTGSPKLF
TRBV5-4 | ASSLAGQGGTEAF
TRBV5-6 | ASSSSGGEHSYEQY
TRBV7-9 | ASSFPDRDGNTIY